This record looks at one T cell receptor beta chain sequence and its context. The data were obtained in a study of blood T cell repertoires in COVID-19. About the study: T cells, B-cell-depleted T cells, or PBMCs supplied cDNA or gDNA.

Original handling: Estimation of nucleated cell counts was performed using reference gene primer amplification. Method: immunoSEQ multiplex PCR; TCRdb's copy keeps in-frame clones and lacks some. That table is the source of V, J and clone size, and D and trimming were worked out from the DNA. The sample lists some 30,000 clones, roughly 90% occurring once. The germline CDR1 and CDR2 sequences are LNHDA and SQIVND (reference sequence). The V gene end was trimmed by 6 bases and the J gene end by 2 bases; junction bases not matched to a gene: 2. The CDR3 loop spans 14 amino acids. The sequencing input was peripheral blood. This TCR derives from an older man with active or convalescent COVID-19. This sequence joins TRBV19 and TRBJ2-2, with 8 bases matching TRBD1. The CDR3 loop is CASSGQGNTGELFF. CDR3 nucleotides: TGTGCCAGTAGCGGACAGGGAAACACCGGGGAGCTGTTTTTT. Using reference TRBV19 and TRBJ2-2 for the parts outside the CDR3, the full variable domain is DGGITQSPKYLFRKEGQNVTLSCEQNLNHDAMYWYRQDPGQGLRLIYYSQIVNDFQKGDIAEGYSVSREKKESFPLTVTSAQKNPTAFYLCASSGQGNTGELFFGEGSRLTVL.